These 13 T cell receptor beta chains were sequenced from one sample in a study of control samples from healthy donors and cancer patients. The data were produced by immunoSEQ multiplex PCR, yet TCRdb's version contains in-frame clones alone and is incomplete. This table holds about 160,000 clones, over 85% found once. Sequencing was performed on blood. All receptors come from a man aged 25 to 40 in good health.

V gene TRBV28 combines with J gene TRBJ1-2, with D perhaps matching TRBD1 (5 bases). Germline CDR1 and CDR2: MDHEN and SYDVKM. The CDR3 consists of 11 residues. V lost 4 bases to trimming and J lost 8 bases, with 8 bases between them. For the CDR3, the DNA is TGTGCCAGCAGTTCCGGGGGAGGCTACACCTTC. This sequence encodes CASSSGGGYTF.

This rearrangement joins TRBV30 to TRBJ2-2, with 9 bases matching TRBD2. The CDR3 has 18 amino acids. Germline CDR1 GTSNPN, CDR2 SVGIG (reference sequence). Trimming at V came to 5 bases and at J to 2 bases, leaving 15 bases not matched to a gene. In nucleotides, the CDR3 is TGTGCCTGGGGCGGACGGGGCGGGAGGGCGCTCAACACCGGGGAGCTGTTTTTT. Protein sequence: CAWGGRGGRALNTGELFF.

The chain joins TRBV4-1 to TRBJ1-1; 7 bases agree with TRBD1. The CDR3 contains 17 residues. Germline V lookup: CDR1 MGHRA, CDR2 YSYEKL. The trim removed 2 bases at V and 2 bases at J, leaving 11 bases unmatched. The CDR3 coding sequence is TGCGCCAGCAGCCAACCCTTGGGGGAGGGGGCTAACACTGAAGCTTTCTTT. Amino acids: CASSQPLGEGANTEAFF.

The chain recombines TRBV7-9 with TRBJ2-3; D might be TRBD1 (6 bases). The CDR3 has 15 residues. V was shortened by 5 bases and J by 6 bases, with 18 bases between the two germline ends. CDR1 and CDR2 (germline): SEHNR, FQNEAQ (reference sequence). The CDR3 protein is CASSQDLAGVDTQYF. In DNA form, the CDR3 reads TGTGCCAGCAGCCAAGACCTGGCAGGGGTGGATACGCAGTATTTT.

This rearrangement joins TRBV5-5 to TRBJ2-3; a possible D gene is TRBD2 (5 bases). CDR1 is SGHKS, CDR2 YYEKEE, per germline (reference sequence). The CDR3 sequence is 16 residues long. V shed 3 bases and J shed 2 bases, with 16 bases lying between them. The DNA of the CDR3 is TGTGCCAGCAGCTACCTGAGCGGAGGCCCCACAGATACGCAGTATTTT. Amino acid sequence: CASSYLSGGPTDTQYF. Full variable domain (missing parts from reference TRBV5-5 and TRBJ2-3): DAGVTQSPTHLIKTRGQQVTLRCSPISGHKSVSWYQQVLGQGPQFIFQYYEKEERGRGNFPDRFSARQFPNYSSELNVNALLLGDSALYLCASSYLSGGPTDTQYFGPGTRLTVL.

The CDR3 DNA reads as TGTGCCAGCAGCTCTGGGGGCATTCAGTACTTC. Protein sequence: CASSSGGIQYF. The rearrangement links TRBV27 to TRBJ2-4; either TRBD1 or TRBD2 may fit D (5 bases each). Germline assignment: CDR1 MNHEY and CDR2 SMNVEV (reference sequence). V gave up 6 bases and J gave up 9 bases, with 9 bases separating them. The CDR3 has 11 residues.

This rearrangement joins TRBV5-4 to TRBJ2-1; 9 nucleotides line up with TRBD2. Germline lookup yields CDR1 SGHNT and CDR2 YYREEE (reference sequence). With 1 base clipped from V and 8 bases from J, the junction kept 13 bases outside the gene matches. This CDR3 contains 17 residues. CDR3 nucleotides: TGTGCCAGCAGCTTGACTAGCGGGCTGCCCAAGCCATATGAGCAGTTCTTC. Translation: CASSLTSGLPKPYEQFF.

The rearrangement links TRBV19 to TRBJ1-5; weak D call: TRBD1 (5 bases). CDR3 length equals 15 residues. Germline CDR1 LNHDA, CDR2 SQIVND (reference sequence). V was pared by 4 bases and J by 0 bases, with 10 bases between. The CDR3 is CASSRGRNSNQPQHF. CDR3 DNA sequence: TGTGCCAGTAGTAGGGGACGGAATAGCAATCAGCCCCAGCATTTT.

J is TRBJ2-7 and V is TRBV28; D unclear. Germline V gene data show CDR1 as MDHEN and CDR2 as SYDVKM. This CDR3 has 12 residues. CDR3 in amino acids: CTTGLDPYEQYF. The CDR3 DNA is TGTACAACCGGGCTCGACCCCTACGAGCAGTACTTC.

The V call is TRBV7-5, the J call TRBJ1-2. TRBV7-5 is annotated as a pseudogene. The CDR3 spans 12 residues. This CDR3 reads CVRTCSNYGYTF. The CDR3 DNA reads TGTGTCAGAACGTGTAGTAACTATGGCTACACCTTC.

This chain links TRBV7-9 with TRBJ1-1; 7 bases fit TRBD1. This CDR3 has 15 amino acids. Germline CDR1 reads SEHNR; CDR2 reads FQNEAQ (reference sequence). The junction had 13 bases not matched to a gene; V was cut back by 4 bases and J by 8 bases. CDR3 sequence: CASSSRTGIAAEAFF. The CDR3 DNA sequence: TGTGCCAGCAGCTCTCGGACAGGTATAGCAGCCGAAGCTTTCTTT.

V and J are TRBV5-1 and TRBJ1-6; 7 positions agree with TRBD1. The CDR3 is 17 amino acids. With 1 base clipped from V and 0 bases from J, the junction kept 4 bases outside the gene matches. The germline V gene encodes CDR1 SGHRS and CDR2 YFSETQ. The CDR3 region is CASSLQGQSSYNSPLHF. CDR3 DNA: TGCGCCAGCAGCTTGCAGGGACAGAGCTCCTATAATTCACCCCTCCACTTT. The variable domain in full, with the rest retrieved from reference TRBV5-1 and TRBJ1-6, is KAGVTQTPRYLIKTRGQQVTLSCSPISGHRSVSWYQQTPGQGLQFLFEYFSETQRNKGNFPGRFSGRQFSNSRSEMNVSTLELGDSALYLCASSLQGQSSYNSPLHFGNGTRLTVT.

The chain joins TRBV25-1 to TRBJ1-5; 7 bases fit TRBD1. J lost 3 bases, V lost 7 bases, and 9 bases had no gene match. Looked up from germline, CDR1 is MGHDK and CDR2 is SYGVNS. The CDR3 sequence is 15 residues long. The CDR3 sequence is CASIDNRGDNQPQHF. In DNA, the CDR3 is TGTGCCAGCATAGACAACAGGGGAGACAATCAGCCCCAGCATTTT.